Sequencing of this TCR beta chain was carried out in a study of regulatory T cells in long-lasting Graves disease. Whole-study findings and limits: Less diverse TCR repertoires were seen in persistent Graves' patients than in newly diagnosed ones. The study found TRBV28, TRBJ1-2 and TRBJ2-5 favored in persistent disease.

The authors built TCR beta libraries using iRepertoire HTBI primers and Arm-PCR of CDR3 regions. How the authors handled the data: Spanning all samples, the identified segments comprised over 50 TRBV and approximately 15 TRBJ. From the multiplex PCR reads, TCRdb called clonotypes with MiXCR, one entry per CDR3 protein. TCRdb, not the original authors, processed these V and J calls. This table has 400,000 to 600,000 distinct CDR3 sequences, 20% to 25% appearing once. Sample time point: persistent/refractory GD, antithyroid drugs over 5 years with positive TRAb. RNA extracted from PBMCs served as the sequencing template. The CDR3 has 14 amino acids. V was clipped by 7 bases and J by 2 bases, with 12 bases between them. Germline V gene sequence: CDR1 SNHLY, CDR2 FYNNEI. Ten or more counts support this clonotype. Its specificity is not known.

This clonotype was obtained from a female donor with Graves disease. The sequenced sample was peripheral blood mononuclear cells (PBMCs), obtained when the disease was refractory, from a patient treated with antithyroid drugs. The chain links TRBV2 to TRBJ1-5; a weak D match, TRBD1 (5 bases). CDR3 sequence (DNA): TGTGCCAGCACACATACGGGGGGCAATCAGCCCCAGCATTTT. Protein sequence: CASTHTGGNQPQHF.